This T cell receptor beta chain was identified during a study of control samples from healthy donors and cancer patients. Produced via immunoSEQ multiplex PCR; TCRdb's table is partial and in-frame only. The sample gives approximately 140,000 clones, 90% to 95% of which show up once; under 15% is in the top ten. Germline CDR1 reads SGHKS; CDR2 reads YYEKEE (reference sequence). Trimming pared 0 bases from V and 7 bases from J, leaving 10 bases between. CDR3 size: 13 residues. V gene TRBV5-5 combines with J gene TRBJ1-1; D uncertain. Sample: blood. The sequence derives from a man aged 35 to 55 in good health. The CDR3 DNA reads as TGTGCCAGCAGCTTGGGAGCGGCCGGTGAAGCTTTCTTT. This gives the protein CASSLGAAGEAFF.